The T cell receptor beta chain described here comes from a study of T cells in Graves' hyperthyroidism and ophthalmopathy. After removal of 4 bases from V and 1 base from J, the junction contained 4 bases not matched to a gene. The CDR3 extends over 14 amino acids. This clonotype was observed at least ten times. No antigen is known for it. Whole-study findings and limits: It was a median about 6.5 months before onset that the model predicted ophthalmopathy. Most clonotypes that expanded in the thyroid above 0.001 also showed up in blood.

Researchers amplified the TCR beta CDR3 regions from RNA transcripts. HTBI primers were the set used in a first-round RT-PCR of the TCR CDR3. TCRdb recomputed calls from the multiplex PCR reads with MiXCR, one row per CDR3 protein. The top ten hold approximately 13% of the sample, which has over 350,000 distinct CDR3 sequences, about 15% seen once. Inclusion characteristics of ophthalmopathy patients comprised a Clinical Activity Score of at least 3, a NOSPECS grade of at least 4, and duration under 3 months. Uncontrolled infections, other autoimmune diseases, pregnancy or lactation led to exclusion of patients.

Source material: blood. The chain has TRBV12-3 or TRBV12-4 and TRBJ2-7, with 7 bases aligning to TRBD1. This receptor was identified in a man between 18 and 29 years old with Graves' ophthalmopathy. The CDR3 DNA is TGTGCCAGCAGTTGGGGACAGATTTCCTACGAGCAGTACTTC. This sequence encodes CASSWGQISYEQYF.